This T cell receptor beta chain was found in a study of cytomegalovirus exposure and HLA in healthy donors. The PCR made use of 60 Vbeta and 13 Jbeta primers. The repertoire was sequenced with immunoSEQ multiplex PCR; TCRdb's copy has only in-frame clones and lacks some. The sample lists 130,000 to 150,000 clones, around four fifths occurring once. This CDR3 region has 13 residues. The germline gives CDR1 SNHLY, CDR2 FYNNEI. V trimming: 8 bases; J trimming: 5 bases; junction bases outside the gene matches: 5. V usage is TRBV2 and J usage is TRBJ2-1, with 8 bases identical to TRBD2. The sequence was collected from a boy aged 2 to 10 in good health and CMV-seronegative. The source material was PBMCs. The CDR3 nucleotides read TGTGCCAGCGCGGGAGGCCTCGACAATGAGCAGTTCTTC. It is translated as CASAGGLDNEQFF.